This T cell receptor beta chain was retrieved from a study of response to subunit inactivated influenza vaccine. TCRdb processed the RT-PCR reads anew with MiXCR; each CDR3 protein has one entry. The repertoire holds some 550,000 distinct CDR3 sequences, with around 25% as singletons. This clonotype was seen at least ten times. Germline-derived CDR1 and CDR2 are MGHRA and YSYEKL. The CDR3 covers 12 residues. V gave up 1 base and J gave up 13 bases, with 8 bases separating them. These data were also filed under a second study, of T cells expressing NK-cell markers. That source reports: UMIs accompanied the 5'RACE template switching by which TCR beta cDNA was made. Sorted CD3+CD56+NKG2C+, CD3+CD56+NKG2C- and CD3+CD56-NKG2C+ T-cell subsets were beta-chain profiled. Seven of the eight sequenced donors were HCMV-seropositive; one was seronegative.

Sequencing used CD4+ T cells sorted from PBMCs, obtained 12 days after vaccination. This TCR derives from a man aged 45-60 years who received an inactivated influenza vaccine. The V gene is TRBV4-1, the J gene TRBJ1-6; unclear D gene. The DNA for the CDR3 is TGCGCCAGCAGCCAAGGCCTCTGGCCCCTCCACTTT. Its protein product is CASSQGLWPLHF.